These 19 T cell receptor beta chains share one sample of origin, sequenced in a study of T cells in Graves' hyperthyroidism and ophthalmopathy. RNA transcripts were the template for amplifying TCR beta CDR3 regions. HTBI primers were used for first-round RT-PCR of the TCR CDR3. TCRdb re-called the multiplex PCR reads with MiXCR, one entry per CDR3 protein. The repertoire holds under 450,000 distinct CDR3 sequences, with 15% to 19% as singletons. The material sequenced was blood. The receptors derive from a woman in her late teens or twenties with Graves' hyperthyroidism.

Only a few counts were recorded for this clonotype. V is TRBV12-3 or TRBV12-4 and J is TRBJ1-2; tentatively, D is TRBD1 (5 bases). V lost 7 bases and J lost 7, with 16 bases in between. This CDR3 has 13 residues. The CDR3 region is CASKSGGGIGYTF. The CDR3 region has the DNA TGTGCCAGCAAATCTGGGGGGGGTATTGGCTACACCTTC.

This chain links TRBV7-7 with TRBJ1-4; TRBD1 aligns across 9 bases. The CDR3 spans 16 residues. From germline, CDR1 is SSHAT and CDR2 FNYEAQ (reference sequence). The CDR3 DNA sequence: TGTGCTGGCAGCAAAGGGACAGGGCAACCTAATGAAAAACTGTTTTTT. Translating gives CAGSKGTGQPNEKLFF.

This clonotype was observed a few times. The chain uses TRBV7-9 and TRBJ2-1; possibly TRBD1 or TRBD2 for D (5 bases each). The germline V and J ends were trimmed by 6 bases and 7 bases, with 16 bases remaining between them. This CDR3 has 14 amino acids. Germline assignment: CDR1 SEHNR and CDR2 FQNEAQ (reference sequence). The CDR3 bases are TGTGCCAGCAGTGTCGGCGTTGAGGGGAATGAGCAGTTCTTC. Translating gives CASSVGVEGNEQFF.

This clonotype showed up many times. The rearrangement uses TRBV28 and TRBJ1-6; D is possibly TRBD1 (5 bases). The V end lost 1 base, the J end lost 9 bases, and 16 bases lay between the germline ends. This CDR3 is 16 amino acids long. CDR1 is MDHEN, CDR2 SYDVKM, per germline. The CDR3 bases are TGTGCCAGCAGTTTATTCGGCGGCAGGGCGGTTTCACCCCTCCACTTT. Translating gives CASSLFGGRAVSPLHF.

This clonotype was seen repeatedly, ten times or more. The gene calls are TRBV20-1 and TRBJ1-2; D unresolved. This CDR3 spans 11 amino acids. V lost 4 bases to trimming and J lost 4 bases, with 7 bases between them. Looked up from germline, CDR1 is DFQATT and CDR2 is SNEGSKA (reference sequence). In nucleotides, the CDR3 is TGCAGTGCTAAACGAATCTATGGCTACACCTTC. This sequence encodes CSAKRIYGYTF.

This clonotype was seen repeatedly, ten times or more. This chain uses TRBV12-3 or TRBV12-4 with TRBJ1-4, with no clear D. This CDR3 has 12 amino acids. With 6 bases removed from V and 7 bases from J, the gap between germline ends came to 9 bases. The CDR3 coding sequence is TGTGCCAGCAGCTCCGCACGTGAAAAACTGTTTTTT. This gives the protein CASSSAREKLFF.

This clonotype was seen ten or more times. The CDR3 reads CASSTGYETQYF. The CDR3 region has the DNA TGTGCCAGCAGCACAGGGTACGAGACCCAGTACTTC. The J gene is TRBJ2-5, the V gene TRBV28, with D possibly matching TRBD1 (6 bases). This CDR3 region has 12 residues. The germline gives CDR1 MDHEN, CDR2 SYDVKM. The ends were cut back, 6 bases at V and 5 bases at J, with 10 bases in the middle.

This chain connects TRBV5-1 to TRBJ1-1; D might be TRBD1 (5 bases). The germline gives CDR1 SGHRS, CDR2 YFSETQ. The CDR3 is 14 amino acids. Trimming took 4 bases from V and 8 from J, leaving 18 bases between them. CDR3 in amino acids: CASSPSRGRSEAFF. DNA for the CDR3: TGCGCCAGCAGCCCCTCTCGGGGACGGTCCGAAGCTTTCTTT. Full variable domain (remainder filled in from reference TRBV5-1 and TRBJ1-1): KAGVTQTPRYLIKTRGQQVTLSCSPISGHRSVSWYQQTPGQGLQFLFEYFSETQRNKGNFPGRFSGRQFSNSRSEMNVSTLELGDSALYLCASSPSRGRSEAFFGQGTRLTVV.

In this sample, this clonotype turned up many times. The J gene is TRBJ2-5, the V gene TRBV27, with TRBD2 identical over 9 bases. The CDR3 consists of 16 residues. Germline CDR1 is MNHEY and CDR2 is SMNVEV (reference sequence). With 5 bases clipped from V and 5 bases from J, the junction kept 12 bases outside the gene matches. The CDR3 sequence: CASSPSLAGAGETQYF. The DNA of the CDR3 is TGTGCCAGCAGTCCGTCCTTAGCGGGAGCAGGCGAGACCCAGTACTTC.

The table lists this clonotype with a few counts. The genes are TRBV4-2 and TRBJ1-5; D gene ambiguous. The V gene's germline CDR1 is LGHNA and CDR2 YNFKEQ. With 1 base removed from V and 0 bases from J, the gap between germline ends came to 7 bases. CDR3 length: 15 amino acids. CDR3: CASSQVQLSNQPQHF. The DNA for the CDR3 is TGTGCCAGCAGCCAAGTACAGCTTAGCAATCAGCCCCAGCATTTT.

Written as DNA, the CDR3 is TGTGCCAGCAGCCCTCAGCTTGACCAGACCCAGTACTTC. Protein product: CASSPQLDQTQYF. V is TRBV7-9 and J is TRBJ2-5, with unresolved D. The CDR3 covers 13 residues. CDR1 and CDR2 (germline): SEHNR, FQNEAQ (reference sequence). V lost 5 bases to trimming and J lost 6 bases, with 13 bases between them. Drawing the rest from reference TRBV7-9 and TRBJ2-5, the complete variable domain is DTGVSQNPRHKITKRGQNVTFRCDPISEHNRLYWYRQTLGQGPEFLTYFQNEAQLEKSRLLSDRFSAERPKGSFSTLEIQRTEQGDSAMYLCASSPQLDQTQYFGPGTRLLVL.

This clonotype was detected ten times or more. The chain links TRBV12-3 or TRBV12-4 to TRBJ2-7; possible D gene TRBD2, 6 bases. Trimming cost V 6 bases and J 3 bases, with 15 bases left between them. This CDR3 region has 14 residues. The DNA of the CDR3 is TGTGCCAGCAGACTTGATTGGACTAACTACGAGCAGTACTTC. It yields the protein CASRLDWTNYEQYF.

Ten or more counts support this clonotype. The chain links TRBV3-1 to TRBJ2-4; maybe TRBD1 (6 bases). Germline V gives CDR1 LGHDT, CDR2 YNNKEL (reference sequence). Trimming took off 3 bases at V and 1 base at J, with 13 bases between the two ends. CDR3 size: 16 residues. DNA for the CDR3: TGTGCCAGCAGCCACCGGACAGCTGGTGCCAAAAACATTCAGTACTTC. This sequence encodes CASSHRTAGAKNIQYF.

This clonotype was counted ten times or more. The rearrangement joins TRBV10-3 to TRBJ2-1; 11 bases map to TRBD1. CDR3 length equals 16 residues. CDR1 ENHRY and CDR2 SYGVKD come from the germline V gene. The V segment lost 7 bases and the J segment 0 bases; nucleotides outside the gene matches: 5. CDR3: CAITAGTGGSYNEQFF. The CDR3 DNA is TGTGCCATCACTGCAGGGACAGGGGGCTCCTACAATGAGCAGTTCTTC.

Ten or more counts support this clonotype. J is TRBJ1-1 and V is TRBV7-9; perhaps TRBD1 as D (5 bases). Germline assignment: CDR1 SEHNR and CDR2 FQNEAQ (reference sequence). Trimming took off 5 bases at V and 0 bases at J, with 16 bases between the two ends. The CDR3 extends over 16 amino acids. For the CDR3, the DNA is TGTGCCAGCAGCGCACGTCGGACAAGTATGAACACTGAAGCTTTCTTT. It yields the protein CASSARRTSMNTEAFF.

This clonotype was detected many times. This chain joins TRBV6-1 and TRBJ2-2; TRBD1 is a possible D gene (6 bases). The CDR3 consists of 14 residues. Germline CDR1 and CDR2: MNHNS and SASEGT. V lost 6 bases, J lost 7 bases, and 15 bases lay in between. Written as DNA, the CDR3 is TGTGCCAGCAGAAAACAGGGCCCTGGCGGGGAGCTGTTTTTT. Residues: CASRKQGPGGELFF.

This clonotype was detected ten times or more. The chain recombines TRBV11-2 with TRBJ2-1, with 8 positions matching TRBD2. This CDR3 region has 16 residues. After removal of 5 bases from V and 0 bases from J, the junction contained 6 bases not matched to a gene. CDR1 and CDR2 (germline): SGHAT, FQNNGV. The CDR3 DNA is TGTGCCAGCAGCCTTACCAGCGGGAGCTCCTACAATGAGCAGTTCTTC. Protein: CASSLTSGSSYNEQFF.

The V call is TRBV2, the J call TRBJ1-2; D is unresolved. Trimming stripped 5 bases from V and 2 bases from J, with 9 bases between. Germline V lookup: CDR1 SNHLY, CDR2 FYNNEI. CDR3 size: 13 residues. CDR3 DNA sequence: TGTGCCAGCAGTCGGGCAGGCAACTATGGCTACACCTTC. Translation: CASSRAGNYGYTF. Looking up the rest from reference TRBV2 and TRBJ1-2 gives the full variable domain: EPEVTQTPSHQVTQMGQEVILRCVPISNHLYFYWYRQILGQKVEFLVSFYNNEISEKSEIFDDQFSVERPDGSNFTLKIRSTKLEDSAMYFCASSRAGNYGYTFGSGTRLTVV.

Many counts were recorded for this clonotype. The chain couples TRBV5-1 to TRBJ1-2, with D unclear. The CDR3 contains 15 residues. Germline CDR1 and CDR2: SGHRS and YFSETQ. V was trimmed by 0 bases and J by 0 bases, leaving 9 bases between them. CDR3 loop: CASSLEGGPNYGYTF. The CDR3 DNA is TGCGCCAGCAGCTTGGAGGGCGGTCCTAACTATGGCTACACCTTC.